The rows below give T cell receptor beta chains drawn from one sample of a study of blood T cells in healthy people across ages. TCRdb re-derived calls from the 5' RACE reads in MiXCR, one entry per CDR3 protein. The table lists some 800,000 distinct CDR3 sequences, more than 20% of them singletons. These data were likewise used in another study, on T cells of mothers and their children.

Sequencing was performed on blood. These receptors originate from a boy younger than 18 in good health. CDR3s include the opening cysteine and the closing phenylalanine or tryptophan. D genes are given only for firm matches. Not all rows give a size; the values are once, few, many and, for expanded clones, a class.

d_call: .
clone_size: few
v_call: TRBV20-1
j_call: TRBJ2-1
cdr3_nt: TGCAGTGCTAGAGCCCTGGAGGTAGCTAATGAGCAGTTCTTC
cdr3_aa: CSARALEVANEQFF

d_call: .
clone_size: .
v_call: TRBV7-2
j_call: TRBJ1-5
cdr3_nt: TGTGCCAGCAGCTTATTGGCAGCCTTCAATCAGCCCCAGCATTTT
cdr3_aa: CASSLLAAFNQPQHF

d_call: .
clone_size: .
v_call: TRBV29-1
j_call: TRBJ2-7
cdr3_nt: TGCAGCGTTGCCCGGGGCAGCAGTTACGAGCAGTACTTC
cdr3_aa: CSVARGSSYEQYF

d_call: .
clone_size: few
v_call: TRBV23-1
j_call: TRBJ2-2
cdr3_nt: TGCGCCAGCAGACTAGGGGTTCACACCGGGGAGCTGTTTTTT
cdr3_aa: CASRLGVHTGELFF

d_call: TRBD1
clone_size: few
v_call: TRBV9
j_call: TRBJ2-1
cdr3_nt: TGTGCCAGCAGCGTTGACGGGACAGTCTACAATGAGCAGTTCTTC
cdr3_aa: CASSVDGTVYNEQFF

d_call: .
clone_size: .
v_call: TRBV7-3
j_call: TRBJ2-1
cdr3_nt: TGTGCCAGCAGCAATCAGGGTCGCGGAAGAGGAGAGCAGTTCTTC
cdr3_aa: CASSNQGRGRGEQFF

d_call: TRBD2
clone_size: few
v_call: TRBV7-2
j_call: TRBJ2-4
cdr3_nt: TGTGCCAGCAGCGTTCCCTCCTCTCTAGCGGGGGGGCGGCCCAAAAACATTCAGTACTTC
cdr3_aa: CASSVPSSLAGGRPKNIQYF

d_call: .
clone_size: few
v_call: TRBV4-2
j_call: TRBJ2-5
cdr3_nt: TGTGCCAGCAGCCACCGGGGGGCGGAAGAGACCCAGTACTTC
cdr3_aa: CASSHRGAEETQYF

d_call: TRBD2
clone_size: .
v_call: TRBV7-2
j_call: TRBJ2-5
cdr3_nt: TGTGCCAGCAGCTTAGCTCCCCTCGACGGGACTAGCGGGAGGGCCAGGGAGACCCAGTACTTC
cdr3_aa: CASSLAPLDGTSGRARETQYF

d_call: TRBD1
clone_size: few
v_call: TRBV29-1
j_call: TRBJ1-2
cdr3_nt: TGCAGCGTTACAGGGGGCGCTCCTTCCTATGGCTACACCTTC
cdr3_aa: CSVTGGAPSYGYTF

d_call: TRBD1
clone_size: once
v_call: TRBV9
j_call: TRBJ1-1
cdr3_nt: TGTGCCAGCAGCGTAGTTCCAGGGGGCAGGAACACTGAAGCTTTCTTT
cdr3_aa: CASSVVPGGRNTEAFF

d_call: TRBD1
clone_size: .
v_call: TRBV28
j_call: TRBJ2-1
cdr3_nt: TGTGCCAGCAGTCACACACTTACCGGGACAGGAGCCTACAATGAGCAGTCCTTC
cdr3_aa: CASSHTLTGTGAYNEQSF

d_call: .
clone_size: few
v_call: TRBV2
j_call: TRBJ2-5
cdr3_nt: TGTGCCAGCCGGAGGGGGCGCTCAGAGACCCAGTACTTC
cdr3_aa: CASRRGRSETQYF

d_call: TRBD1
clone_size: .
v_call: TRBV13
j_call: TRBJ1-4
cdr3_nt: TGTGCCAGCAGCTTAGGCGCAGGGGGGTGGACTAATGAAAAACTGTTTTTT
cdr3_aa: CASSLGAGGWTNEKLFF

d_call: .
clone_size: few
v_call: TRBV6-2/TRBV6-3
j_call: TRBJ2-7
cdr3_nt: TGTGCCAGCAGTTATTCGCAGGGGTTCGAGCAGTACTTC
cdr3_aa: CASSYSQGFEQYF

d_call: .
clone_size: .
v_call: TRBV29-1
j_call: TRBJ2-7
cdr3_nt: TGCAGCGTTGGTAACAGGCTAGCTTTCGAGCAGTACTTC
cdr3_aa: CSVGNRLAFEQYF

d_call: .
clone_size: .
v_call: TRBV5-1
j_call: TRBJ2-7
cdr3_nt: TGCGCCAGCAGCTTACAGGGCCGCAGCTCCTACGAGCAGTACTTC
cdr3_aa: CASSLQGRSSYEQYF

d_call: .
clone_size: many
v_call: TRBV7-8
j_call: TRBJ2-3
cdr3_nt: TGTGCCAGCAGCCGACGAGGACAGATAACAGATACGCAGTATTTT
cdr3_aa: CASSRRGQITDTQYF

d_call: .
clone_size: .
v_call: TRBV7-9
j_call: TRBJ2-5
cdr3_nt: TGTGCCAGCAGCTCGCACCGGGACACCCAAGAGACCCGGTACTTC
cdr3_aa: CASSSHRDTQETRYF

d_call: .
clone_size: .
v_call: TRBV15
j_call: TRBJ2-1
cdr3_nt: TGTGCCACCAGCAGAGAAGCTAGCTTTACCCCCTACAATGAGCAGTTCTTC
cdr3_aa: CATSREASFTPYNEQFF

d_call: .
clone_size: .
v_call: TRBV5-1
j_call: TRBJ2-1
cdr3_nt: TGCGCCAGCAGTTGGGGCCGAATTTTGGGGCGTCAGTTCTTC
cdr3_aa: CASSWGRILGRQFF

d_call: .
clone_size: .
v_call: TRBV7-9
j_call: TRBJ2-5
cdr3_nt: TGTGCCAGCAGCTCCCACCCAGGAGAGACCCAGTACTTC
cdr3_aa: CASSSHPGETQYF

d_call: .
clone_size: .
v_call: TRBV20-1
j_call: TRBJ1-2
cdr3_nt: TGCAGTGCTAGTCAAAACTATGGCTACACCTTC
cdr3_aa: CSASQNYGYTF

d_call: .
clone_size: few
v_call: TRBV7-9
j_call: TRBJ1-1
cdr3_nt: TGTGCCAGCAGCTTAGGTATAGGGAGGGGTACTGAAGCTTTCTTT
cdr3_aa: CASSLGIGRGTEAFF

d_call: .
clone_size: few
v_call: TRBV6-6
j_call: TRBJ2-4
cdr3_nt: TGTGCCAGCAGTTACTCTGTGGAAGCCAAAAACATTCAGTACTTC
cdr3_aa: CASSYSVEAKNIQYF